The 4 T cell receptor beta chains listed next were all sequenced from one sample in a study of T cells in localized non-small cell lung cancer. Measured with immunoSEQ multiplex PCR; TCRdb has only the in-frame clones, and not every one. Here the sample spans roughly 2,300 clones, roughly 38% being singletons. Material: normal lung tissue next to the tumor, obtained before any cancer treatment. The source is a male donor at least 60 years old with stage I lung adenocarcinoma.

This clone was detected a few times. This sequence joins TRBV5-1 and TRBJ2-5, with 8 nucleotides matching TRBD1. CDR3 size: 16 residues. CDR1 SGHRS and CDR2 YFSETQ come from the germline V gene. The V and J ends lost 0 bases and 3 bases, in that order; junction bases with no gene match: 7. The CDR3 region has the DNA TGCGCCAGCAGCTTGGTTGGGACGGACAGGGAAGAGACCCAGTACTTC. Translating it yields CASSLVGTDREETQYF.

This clone was seen a handful of times. This chain connects TRBV6-8 to TRBJ2-7; 10 bases fit TRBD2. Germline assignment: CDR1 MNHGY and CDR2 SAAAGT. CDR3 length: 14 residues. Trimming took 5 bases from V and 6 from J; bases not matched to a gene: 7. The CDR3 sequence: CASSVLAGPGEQYF. In DNA form, the CDR3 reads TGTGCCAGCAGTGTACTAGCGGGGCCTGGCGAGCAGTACTTC.

The chain uses TRBV19 and TRBJ1-1; D gene unclear. The ends were cut back, 0 bases at V and 7 bases at J, with 18 bases in the middle. The germline CDR1 and CDR2 sequences are LNHDA and SQIVND (reference sequence). This CDR3 has 16 amino acids. The DNA of the CDR3 is TGTGCCAGTAGTATAGATCTGCCAGCACGGGCCGGTGAAGCTTTCTTT. Amino acid sequence: CASSIDLPARAGEAFF.

This chain connects TRBV11-3 to TRBJ2-1; 7 nucleotides agree with TRBD1. Trimming cost V 4 bases and J 6 bases; bases outside gene matches: 9. Germline V CDR1 and CDR2: SGHNT, YENEEA. The CDR3 spans 15 residues. CDR3 in DNA: TGTGCCAGCAGCTCCAAGCCGGGACAGATCAATGAGCAGTTCTTC. This codes for CASSSKPGQINEQFF.